This TCR beta chain was sequenced in a study of blood T cell repertoires in COVID-19. As for the study in general: Sites in the United States, Italy and Spain provided acute and convalescent COVID-19 samples.

The study drew participants aged about 18 to 89 years from fewer than 30 US areas. Which cohort a participant joined came from the clinical history participants gave. Worth noting for this clone: Other DNA variants within this sample encode the same CDR3.

Per the study methods: Reference gene primer amplification gave nucleated cell count estimates. Only in-frame clones appear in the TCRdb table, and some are missing; sequencing was by immunoSEQ multiplex PCR. That table is the source of V, J and clone size, and D and trimming were worked out from the DNA. The data show about 140,000 clones, roughly 84% seen once. The CDR3 has 15 amino acids. The germline CDR1 and CDR2 sequences are KGHSH and LQKENI. J gave up 4 bases and V 0 bases, and 1 base lay outside the gene matches. Sequencing was performed on PBMCs or T cells enriched from blood (not recorded which). This chain links TRBV18 with TRBJ2-7, with 12 bases fitting TRBD1. This clonotype originated in a man between 65 and 80 years old who had been exposed to COVID-19. CDR3 residues: CASSPPGQGAYEQYF. CDR3 nucleotides: TGTGCCAGCTCACCACCGGGACAGGGGGCGTACGAGCAGTACTTC. Filled out from reference TRBV18 and TRBJ2-7, the complete variable domain reads NAGVMQNPRHLVRRRGQEARLRCSPMKGHSHVYWYRQLPEEGLKFMVYLQKENIIDESGMPKERFSAEFPKEGPSILRIQQVVRGDSAAYFCASSPPGQGAYEQYFGPGTRLTVT.